Listed below are T cell receptor beta chains from one sample, sequenced in a study of cytomegalovirus exposure and HLA in healthy donors. The method was immunoSEQ multiplex PCR; TCRdb's version includes in-frame clones alone and lacks a portion of them. The data show 150,000 to 200,000 clones, with 77% seen just once and around 3.2% held by the top ten. Input material: PBMCs. The receptors here all came from a female donor in good health and CMV-seronegative. The CDR3 runs from the conserved cysteine through the conserved F or W. Fields, in order: clone size, D gene, V gene, J gene, CDR3 DNA, CDR3 protein. The D gene is left open where the match is weak. Size values are once, few and many counts, or a class for expanded clones, and some rows have none.

>.|TRBD2|TRBV4-1|TRBJ2-1
TGCGCCAGCAGCCAAGATCCTAGCGGGAGCGATGAGCAGTTCTTC
CASSQDPSGSDEQFF
>.|.|TRBV6-5|TRBJ2-2
TGTGCCAGCAGTTTGGGGCAGGGCGAGGTCGGGGAGCTGTTTTTT
CASSLGQGEVGELFF
>once|.|TRBV9|TRBJ1-4
TGTGCCAGCAGCGTCCTACCGGGAGGTGAAAAACTGTTTTTT
CASSVLPGGEKLFF
>few|.|TRBV28|TRBJ1-1
TGTGCCAGCCCACCAGGGATCACTGAAGCTTTCTTT
CASPPGITEAFF
>.|TRBD1|TRBV7-9|TRBJ1-5
TGTGCCAGCAGCTTGGGACAGGGGACTGGGGGCAATCAGCCCCAGCATTTT
CASSLGQGTGGNQPQHF
>.|.|TRBV28|TRBJ1-1
TGTGCCAGCAGTTTAGAGGGAGTGGGCACTGAAGCTTTCTTT
CASSLEGVGTEAFF
>once|.|TRBV29-1|TRBJ2-5
TGCAGCGTTGCTAGCAGCCAAGAGACCCAGTACTTC
CSVASSQETQYF
>.|TRBD1|TRBV7-9|TRBJ1-1
TGTGCCAGCAGCTCCTGGACAGGGTTGAACACTGAAGCTTTCTTT
CASSSWTGLNTEAFF
>.|.|TRBV9|TRBJ2-1
TGTGCCAGCAGCGTAGAACCAGGCAGTGAGCAGTTCTTC
CASSVEPGSEQFF
>few|.|TRBV9|TRBJ1-3
TGTGCCAGCAGCGTAAATCGACAGGGAAACACCATATATTTT
CASSVNRQGNTIYF
>once|.|TRBV2|TRBJ2-7
TGTGCCAGCAGTGAAGTTACCGGGGATCGGCACGAGCAGTACTTC
CASSEVTGDRHEQYF